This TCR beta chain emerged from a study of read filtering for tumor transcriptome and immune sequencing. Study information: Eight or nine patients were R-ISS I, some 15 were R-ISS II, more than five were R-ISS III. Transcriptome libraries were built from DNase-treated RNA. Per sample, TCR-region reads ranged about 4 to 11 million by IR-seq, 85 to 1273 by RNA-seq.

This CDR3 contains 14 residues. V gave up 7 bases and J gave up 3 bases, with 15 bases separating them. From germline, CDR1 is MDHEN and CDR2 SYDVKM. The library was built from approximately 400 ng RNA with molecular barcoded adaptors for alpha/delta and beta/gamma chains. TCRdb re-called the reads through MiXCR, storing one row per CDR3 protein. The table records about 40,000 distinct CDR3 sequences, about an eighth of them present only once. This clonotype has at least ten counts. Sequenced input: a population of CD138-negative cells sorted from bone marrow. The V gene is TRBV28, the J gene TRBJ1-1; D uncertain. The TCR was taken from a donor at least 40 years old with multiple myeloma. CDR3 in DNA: TGTGCCAGCACCATCCCGGGGTTCGACACTGAAGCTTTCTTT. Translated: CASTIPGFDTEAFF.